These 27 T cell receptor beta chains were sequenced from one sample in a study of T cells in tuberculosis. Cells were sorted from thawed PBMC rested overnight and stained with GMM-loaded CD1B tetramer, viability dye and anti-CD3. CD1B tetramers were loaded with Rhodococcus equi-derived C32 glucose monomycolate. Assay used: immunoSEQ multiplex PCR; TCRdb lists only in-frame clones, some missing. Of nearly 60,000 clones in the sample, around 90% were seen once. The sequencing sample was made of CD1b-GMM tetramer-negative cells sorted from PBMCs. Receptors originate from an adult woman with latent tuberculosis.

The CDR3 DNA sequence: TGTGCCAGCAGCCAAGAATACGGGGGGGCCGGTGAGCAGTTCTTC. It codes for CASSQEYGGAGEQFF. The rearrangement links TRBV4-2 to TRBJ2-1, with TRBD2 matching 8 bases. Germline CDR1 LGHNA, CDR2 YNFKEQ. This CDR3 is built from 15 residues. V was pared by 0 bases and J by 9 bases, with 7 bases of the junction left unmatched.

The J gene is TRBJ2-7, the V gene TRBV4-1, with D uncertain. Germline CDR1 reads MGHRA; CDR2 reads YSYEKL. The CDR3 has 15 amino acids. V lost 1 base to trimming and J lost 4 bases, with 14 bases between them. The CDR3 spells CASSQGISQMYEQYF. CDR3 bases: TGCGCCAGCAGCCAAGGAATTAGCCAGATGTACGAGCAGTACTTC.

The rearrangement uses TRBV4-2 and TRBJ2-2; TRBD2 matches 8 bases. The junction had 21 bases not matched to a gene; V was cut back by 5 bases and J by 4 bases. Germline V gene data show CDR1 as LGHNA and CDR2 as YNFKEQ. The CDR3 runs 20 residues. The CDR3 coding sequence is TGTGCCAGCAGCTTCCGTATAACACCGGGACTAGACGAGGCCACCGGGGAGCTGTTTTTT. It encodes CASSFRITPGLDEATGELFF.

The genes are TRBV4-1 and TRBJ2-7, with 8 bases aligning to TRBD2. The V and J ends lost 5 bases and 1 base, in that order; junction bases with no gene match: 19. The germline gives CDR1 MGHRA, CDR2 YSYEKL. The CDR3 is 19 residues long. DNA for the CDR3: TGCGCCAGCAGCTATACCCCCCTTGTCGCGGCGGGGGGTTCCTACGAGCAGTACTTC. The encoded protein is CASSYTPLVAAGGSYEQYF.

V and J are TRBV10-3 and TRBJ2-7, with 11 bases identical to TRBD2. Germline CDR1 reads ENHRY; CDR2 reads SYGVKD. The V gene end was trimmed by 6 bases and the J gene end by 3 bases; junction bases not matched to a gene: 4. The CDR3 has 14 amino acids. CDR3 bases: TGTGCCATCAGATCCGGGACTAGCGGCTACGAGCAGTACTTC. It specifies CAIRSGTSGYEQYF.

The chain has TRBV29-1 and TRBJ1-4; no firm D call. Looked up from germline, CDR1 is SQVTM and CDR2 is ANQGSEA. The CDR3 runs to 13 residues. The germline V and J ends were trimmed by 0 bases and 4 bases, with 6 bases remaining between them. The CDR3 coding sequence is TGCAGCGTTGAAGACAGACTTAATGAAAAACTGTTTTTT. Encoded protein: CSVEDRLNEKLFF.

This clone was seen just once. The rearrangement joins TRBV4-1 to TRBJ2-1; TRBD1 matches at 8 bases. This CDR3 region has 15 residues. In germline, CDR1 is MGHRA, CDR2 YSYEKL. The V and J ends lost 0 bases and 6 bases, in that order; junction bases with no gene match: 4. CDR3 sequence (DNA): TGCGCCAGCAGCCAAGATGATACAGGGGGCAATGAGCAGTTCTTC. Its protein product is CASSQDDTGGNEQFF.

The CDR3 is CASSRDRGYEEQYF. CDR3 sequence (DNA): TGCGCCAGCAGTCGGGACAGGGGATATGAGGAGCAGTACTTC. This chain joins TRBV5-1 and TRBJ2-7; 10 bases fit TRBD1. Trimming took 5 bases from V and 7 from J; bases not matched to a gene: 9. The germline V gene encodes CDR1 SGHRS and CDR2 YFSETQ. The length of the CDR3 is 14 residues. Together with reference TRBV5-1 and TRBJ2-7, the CDR3 gives the full variable domain: KAGVTQTPRYLIKTRGQQVTLSCSPISGHRSVSWYQQTPGQGLQFLFEYFSETQRNKGNFPGRFSGRQFSNSRSEMNVSTLELGDSALYLCASSRDRGYEEQYFGPGTRLTVT.

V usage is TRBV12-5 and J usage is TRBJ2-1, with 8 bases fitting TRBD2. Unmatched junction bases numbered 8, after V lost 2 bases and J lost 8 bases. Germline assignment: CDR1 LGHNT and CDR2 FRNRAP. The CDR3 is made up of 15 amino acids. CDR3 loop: CASGLPGTSTDEQFF. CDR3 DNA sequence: TGTGCTAGTGGTTTGCCCGGGACTAGTACAGATGAGCAGTTCTTC.

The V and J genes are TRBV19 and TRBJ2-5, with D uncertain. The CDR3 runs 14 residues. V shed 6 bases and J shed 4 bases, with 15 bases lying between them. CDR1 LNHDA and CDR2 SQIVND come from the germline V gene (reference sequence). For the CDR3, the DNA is TGTGCCAGTAGCCGAGCTTCCCCGGGAGAGACCCAGTACTTC. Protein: CASSRASPGETQYF.

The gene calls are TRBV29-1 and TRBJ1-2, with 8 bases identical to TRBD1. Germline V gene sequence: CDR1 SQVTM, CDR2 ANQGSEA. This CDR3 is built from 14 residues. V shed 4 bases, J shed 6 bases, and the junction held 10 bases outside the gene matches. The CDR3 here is CSVAVLGQVNGYTF. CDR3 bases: TGCAGCGTTGCAGTGTTGGGACAGGTGAATGGCTACACCTTC.

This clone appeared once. The CDR3 DNA reads as TGTGCCAGCAGTTTTGGGGGCAGGGGCCACGAGCAGTACTTC. It yields the protein CASSFGGRGHEQYF. The V call is TRBV28, the J call TRBJ2-7; D may be TRBD1 (6 bases). Trimming removed 3 bases at V and 5 bases at J, with 14 bases between. This CDR3 is built from 14 residues. Germline CDR1 and CDR2: MDHEN and SYDVKM.

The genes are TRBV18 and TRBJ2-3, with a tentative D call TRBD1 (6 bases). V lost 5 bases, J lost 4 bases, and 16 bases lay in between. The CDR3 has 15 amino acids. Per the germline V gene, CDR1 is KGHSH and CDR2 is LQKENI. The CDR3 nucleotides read TGTGCCAGCTCAACAGGGAGTGGGGGTCCAGATACGCAGTATTTT. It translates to CASSTGSGGPDTQYF.

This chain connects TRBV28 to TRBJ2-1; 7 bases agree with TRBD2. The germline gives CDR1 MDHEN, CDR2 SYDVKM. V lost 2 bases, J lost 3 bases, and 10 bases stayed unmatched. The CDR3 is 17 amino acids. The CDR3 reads CASSLNRGAGRYNEQFF. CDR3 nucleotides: TGTGCCAGCAGTTTAAATAGGGGAGCGGGACGCTACAATGAGCAGTTCTTC.

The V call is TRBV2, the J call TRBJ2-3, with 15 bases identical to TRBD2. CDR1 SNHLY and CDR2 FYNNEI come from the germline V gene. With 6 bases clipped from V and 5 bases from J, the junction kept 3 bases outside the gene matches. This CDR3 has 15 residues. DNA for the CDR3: TGTGCCAGCAGACAGGGACTAGCGGGAGGAGATACGCAGTATTTT. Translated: CASRQGLAGGDTQYF.

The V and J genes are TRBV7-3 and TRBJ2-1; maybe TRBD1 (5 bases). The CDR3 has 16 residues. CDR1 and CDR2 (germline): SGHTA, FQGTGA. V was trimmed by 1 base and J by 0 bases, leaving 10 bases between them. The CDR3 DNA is TGTGCCAGCAGCTTAAAACAGGCTAGCTCCTACAATGAGCAGTTCTTC. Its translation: CASSLKQASSYNEQFF. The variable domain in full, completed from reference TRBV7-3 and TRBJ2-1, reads GAGVSQTPSNKVTEKGKYVELRCDPISGHTALYWYRQSLGQGPEFLIYFQGTGAADDSGLPNDRFFAVRPEGSVSTLKIQRTERGDSAVYLCASSLKQASSYNEQFFGPGTRLTVL.

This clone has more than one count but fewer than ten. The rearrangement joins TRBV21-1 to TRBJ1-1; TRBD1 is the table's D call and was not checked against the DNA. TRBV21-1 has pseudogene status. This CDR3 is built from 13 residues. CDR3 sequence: CASSRGQGARAFF. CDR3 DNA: TGTGCCAGCAGCAGGGGACAGGGAGCGCGAGCTTTCTTT.

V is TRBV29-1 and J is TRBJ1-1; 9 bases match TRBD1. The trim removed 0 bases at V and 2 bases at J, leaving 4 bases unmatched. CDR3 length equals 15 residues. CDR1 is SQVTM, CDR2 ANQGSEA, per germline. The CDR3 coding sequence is TGCAGCGTTGAAGATCCGGGACAGGGAAACACTGAAGCTTTCTTT. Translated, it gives CSVEDPGQGNTEAFF.

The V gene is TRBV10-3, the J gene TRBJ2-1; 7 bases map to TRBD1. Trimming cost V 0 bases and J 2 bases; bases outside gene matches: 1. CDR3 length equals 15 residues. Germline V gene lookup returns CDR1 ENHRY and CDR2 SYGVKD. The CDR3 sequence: CAISESQGAYNEQFF. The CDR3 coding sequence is TGTGCCATCAGTGAGTCCCAGGGGGCCTACAATGAGCAGTTCTTC.

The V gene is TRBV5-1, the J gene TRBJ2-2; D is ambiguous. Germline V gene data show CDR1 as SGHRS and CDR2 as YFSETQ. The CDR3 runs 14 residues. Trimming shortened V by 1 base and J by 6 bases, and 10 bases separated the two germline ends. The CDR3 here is CASSLSLAAGELFF. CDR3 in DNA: TGCGCCAGCAGCTTGAGTCTCGCAGCCGGGGAGCTGTTTTTT. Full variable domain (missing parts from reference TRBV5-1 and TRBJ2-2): KAGVTQTPRYLIKTRGQQVTLSCSPISGHRSVSWYQQTPGQGLQFLFEYFSETQRNKGNFPGRFSGRQFSNSRSEMNVSTLELGDSALYLCASSLSLAAGELFFGEGSRLTVL.

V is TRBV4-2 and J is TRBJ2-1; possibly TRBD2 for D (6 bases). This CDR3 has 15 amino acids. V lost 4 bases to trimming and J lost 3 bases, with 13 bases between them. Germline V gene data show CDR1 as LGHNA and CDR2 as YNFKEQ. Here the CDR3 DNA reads TGTGCCAGCAGCCGTCTGGCGGGGAACTACAATGAGCAGTTCTTC. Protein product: CASSRLAGNYNEQFF.

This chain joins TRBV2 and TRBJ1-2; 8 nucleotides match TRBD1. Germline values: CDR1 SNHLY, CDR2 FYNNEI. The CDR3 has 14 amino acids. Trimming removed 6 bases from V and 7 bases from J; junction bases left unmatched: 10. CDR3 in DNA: TGTGCCAGCAGCCCGACAGGGGTGAATGGTGGCTACACCTTC. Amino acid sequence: CASSPTGVNGGYTF.

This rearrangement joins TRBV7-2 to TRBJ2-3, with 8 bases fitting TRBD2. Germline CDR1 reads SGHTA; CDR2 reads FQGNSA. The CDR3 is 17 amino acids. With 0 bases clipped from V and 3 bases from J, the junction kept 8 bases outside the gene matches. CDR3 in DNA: TGTGCCAGCAGCTTAGCGCCAAGCGGGAGAGGGACAGATACGCAGTATTTT. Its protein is CASSLAPSGRGTDTQYF. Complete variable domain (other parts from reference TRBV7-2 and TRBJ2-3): GAGVSQSPSNKVTEKGKDVELRCDPISGHTALYWYRQSLGQGLEFLIYFQGNSAPDKSGLPSDRFSAERTGGSVSTLTIQRTQQEDSAVYLCASSLAPSGRGTDTQYFGPGTRLTVL.

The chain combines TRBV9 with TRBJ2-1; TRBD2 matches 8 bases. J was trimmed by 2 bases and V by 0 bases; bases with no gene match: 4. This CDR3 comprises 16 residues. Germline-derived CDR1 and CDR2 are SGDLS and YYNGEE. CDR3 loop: CASSVGAGGAYNEQFF. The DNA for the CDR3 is TGTGCCAGCAGCGTAGGGGCGGGAGGAGCCTACAATGAGCAGTTCTTC.

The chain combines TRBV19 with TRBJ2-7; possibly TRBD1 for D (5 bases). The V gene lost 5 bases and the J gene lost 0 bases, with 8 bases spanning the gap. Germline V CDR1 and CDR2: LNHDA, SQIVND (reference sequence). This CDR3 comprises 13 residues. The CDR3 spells CASSPDSSYEQYF. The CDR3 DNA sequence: TGTGCCAGTAGTCCCGACAGCTCCTACGAGCAGTACTTC.

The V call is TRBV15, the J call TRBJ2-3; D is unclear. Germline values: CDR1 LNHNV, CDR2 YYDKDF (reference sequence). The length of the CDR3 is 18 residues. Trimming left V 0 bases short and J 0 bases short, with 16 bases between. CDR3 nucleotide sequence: TGTGCCACCAGCAGAGATCTATGGGTCGCGGCTAGCACAGATACGCAGTATTTT. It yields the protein CATSRDLWVAASTDTQYF. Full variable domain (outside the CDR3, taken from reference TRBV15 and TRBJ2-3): DAMVIQNPRYQVTQFGKPVTLSCSQTLNHNVMYWYQQKSSQAPKLLFHYYDKDFNNEADTPDNFQSRRPNTSFCFLDIRSPGLGDTAMYLCATSRDLWVAASTDTQYFGPGTRLTVL.

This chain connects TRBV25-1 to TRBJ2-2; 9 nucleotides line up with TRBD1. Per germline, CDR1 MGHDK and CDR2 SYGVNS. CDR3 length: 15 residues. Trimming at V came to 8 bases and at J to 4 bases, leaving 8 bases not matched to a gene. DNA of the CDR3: TGTGCCAGCCTCAGCGGGACAGGGTTCACCGGGGAGCTGTTTTTT. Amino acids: CASLSGTGFTGELFF.